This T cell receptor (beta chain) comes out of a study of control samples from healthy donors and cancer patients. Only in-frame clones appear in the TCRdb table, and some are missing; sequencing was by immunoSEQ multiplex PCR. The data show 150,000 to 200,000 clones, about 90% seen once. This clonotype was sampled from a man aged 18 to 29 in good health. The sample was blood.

CDR3 sequence: CASSEWQDLFSGNTIYF. As DNA, the CDR3 is TGCGCCAGCAGTGAGTGGCAGGATTTGTTCTCTGGAAACACCATATATTTT. The chain links TRBV10-1 to TRBJ1-3, with D unresolved. V gave up 1 base and J gave up 0 bases, with 13 bases separating them. CDR1 WNHNN and CDR2 SYGVQD come from the germline V gene (reference sequence). CDR3 length: 17 amino acids.